The entry that follows covers one T cell receptor (beta chain) sequence. Its specificity is unknown. This entry is derived from a study of graft-versus-host responses after intestinal transplantation. Sequencing was performed with immunoSEQ multiplex PCR; in TCRdb, only in-frame clones are kept and a portion is missing. Of 98,000 or so clones in the sample, about 83% were seen once. This CDR3 comprises 15 residues. Looked up from germline, CDR1 is LNHDA and CDR2 is SQIVND (reference sequence). The V gene lost 6 bases and the J gene lost 0 bases, with 11 bases spanning the gap. General study findings and limits: Early HvG declines after transplant were associated with peak circulating GvH clone levels.

The sample here was PBMCs, taken 255 days after intestinal transplant. This clonotype was obtained from a human patient who received an intestinal transplant, so some T cells may come from the graft donor. The chain has TRBV19 and TRBJ2-2, with D possibly matching TRBD2 (5 bases). This CDR3 is CASRPLLANTGELFF. The CDR3, as DNA: TGTGCCAGTAGGCCACTACTAGCGAACACCGGGGAGCTGTTTTTT.